This T cell receptor (beta chain) was recorded in a study of shared clonotypes between healthy human individuals. Repertoires were generated with immunoSEQ multiplex PCR, while TCRdb's copy carries only in-frame clones and drops some. The sample includes 2 million to 3 million clones, approximately 93% seen only once; the top ten take about 0.38%. This CDR3 comprises 13 residues. Trimming left V 4 bases short and J 9 bases short, with 13 bases between. Germline assignment: CDR1 MGHRA and CDR2 YSYEKL. This clone has a single count. The sample consisted of naive CD4+ T cells from PBMCs. This sample's subset: CD45RA+ positively selected. This receptor was taken from a man aged 18 to 29 in good health. Some clones in this sample may be carry-over from other donors' samples. V and J are TRBV4-1 and TRBJ1-3; D remains ambiguous. CDR3 nucleotides: TGCGCCAGCAGCCCCCCGCGTGATCGCACCATATATTTT. It specifies CASSPPRDRTIYF.